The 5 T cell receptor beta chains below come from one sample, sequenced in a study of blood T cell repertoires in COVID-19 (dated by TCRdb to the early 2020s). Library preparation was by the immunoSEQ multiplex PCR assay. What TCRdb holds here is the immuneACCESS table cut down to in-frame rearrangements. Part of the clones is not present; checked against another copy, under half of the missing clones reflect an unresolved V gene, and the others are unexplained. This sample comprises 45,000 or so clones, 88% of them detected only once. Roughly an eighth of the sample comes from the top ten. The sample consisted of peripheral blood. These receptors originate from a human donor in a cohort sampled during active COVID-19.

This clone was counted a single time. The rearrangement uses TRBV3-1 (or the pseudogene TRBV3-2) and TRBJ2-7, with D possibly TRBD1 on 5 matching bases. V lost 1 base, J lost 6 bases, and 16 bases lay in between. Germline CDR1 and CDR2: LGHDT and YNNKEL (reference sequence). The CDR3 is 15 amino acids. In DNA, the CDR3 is TGTGCCAGCAGCCAAGGTCCCGGACAACTGGGCGAGCAGTACTTC. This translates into CASSQGPGQLGEQYF.

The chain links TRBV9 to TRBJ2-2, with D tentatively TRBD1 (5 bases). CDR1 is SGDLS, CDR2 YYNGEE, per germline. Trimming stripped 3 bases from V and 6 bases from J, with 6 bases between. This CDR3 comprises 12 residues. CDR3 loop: CASSEGAGELFF. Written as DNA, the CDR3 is TGTGCCAGCAGCGAAGGGGCCGGGGAGCTGTTTTTT.

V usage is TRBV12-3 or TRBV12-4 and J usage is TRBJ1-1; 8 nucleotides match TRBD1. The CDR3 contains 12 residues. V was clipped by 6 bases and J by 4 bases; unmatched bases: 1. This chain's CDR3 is CASRTGGTEAFF. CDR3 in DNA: TGTGCCAGCAGAACAGGGGGCACTGAAGCTTTCTTT.

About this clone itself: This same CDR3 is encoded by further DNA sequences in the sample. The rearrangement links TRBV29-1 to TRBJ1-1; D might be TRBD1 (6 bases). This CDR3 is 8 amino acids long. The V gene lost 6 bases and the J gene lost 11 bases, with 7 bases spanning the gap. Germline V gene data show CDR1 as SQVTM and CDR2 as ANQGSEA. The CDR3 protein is CSVTGAFF. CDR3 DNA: TGCAGCGTCACAGGGGCTTTCTTT.

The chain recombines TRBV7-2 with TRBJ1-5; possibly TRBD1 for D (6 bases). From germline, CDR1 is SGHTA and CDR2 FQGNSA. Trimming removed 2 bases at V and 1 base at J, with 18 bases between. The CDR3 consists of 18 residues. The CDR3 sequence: CASSLTRDIWGSNQPQHF. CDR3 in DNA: TGTGCCAGCAGCTTAACCCGGGACATATGGGGCAGCAATCAGCCCCAGCATTTT.